This is a list of T cell receptor beta chains from one sample in a study of cytomegalovirus exposure and HLA in healthy donors. The method was immunoSEQ multiplex PCR; TCRdb's version includes in-frame clones alone and lacks a portion of them. The sample carries around 85,000 clones, about 69% recorded once. The sequencing sample was made of PBMCs. The receptors originated from a man in his 60s in good health and CMV-seronegative. Each CDR3 is given with its conserved first and last residue. The D gene is left open where the match is weak. The listing skips clone size in some rows; elsewhere it reads once, few, many or a size class.

>TRBJ1-4|TRBV6-6|NA|NA
TGTGCCAGCAGTCACAGGGCAACTAATGAAAAACTGTTTTTT
CASSHRATNEKLFF
>TRBJ1-6|TRBV9|TRBD1|few
TGTGCCAGCAGCCCGACGACAGGGACCAGCTCCTATAATTCACCCCTCCACTTT
CASSPTTGTSSYNSPLHF
>TRBJ2-7|TRBV4-1|TRBD1|NA
TGCGCCAGCAGCCACAGAGACAGGGGTACCTACGGGCAGTACTTC
CASSHRDRGTYGQYF
>TRBJ2-1|TRBV30|TRBD2|NA
TGTGCCTGGAGCATAGCGGGAGTTAGGAATGAGCAGTTCTTC
CAWSIAGVRNEQFF
>TRBJ2-5|TRBV4-2|TRBD2|many
TGTGCCAGCAGCCAAGAGCGGGGGGGCCAAGAGACCCAGTACTTC
CASSQERGGQETQYF
>TRBJ1-1|TRBV27|NA|NA
TGTGCCAGCAGTTTTCAGGGGAGCACTGAAGCTTTCTTT
CASSFQGSTEAFF
>TRBJ2-3|TRBV9|NA|NA
TGTGCCAGCAGCGTAGGAGGGGGGGAGGTGGCTACGCAGTATTTT
CASSVGGGEVATQYF
>TRBJ2-3|TRBV29-1|TRBD2|few
TGCAGCGTTGAGGGTAGCGGGAAGGTAGATACGCAGTATTTT
CSVEGSGKVDTQYF
>TRBJ1-2|TRBV6-5|NA|NA
TGTGCCAGCAGTGCGTCCAGAACCGGGGGCTACACCTTC
CASSASRTGGYTF
>TRBJ2-7|TRBV13|TRBD2|once
TGTGCCAGCAGCCTCGAGGGTATGGGTAGCGGGGATGGCTACGAGCAGTACTTC
CASSLEGMGSGDGYEQYF
>TRBJ2-5|TRBV11-3|TRBD1|NA
TGTGCCAGCAGCTCGATCACCGGGACAGGGGCAGAGACCCAGTACTTC
CASSSITGTGAETQYF
>TRBJ1-4|TRBV15|NA|NA
TGTGCCACCAGCTCGGCGACAAACGAAAAACTGTTTTTT
CATSSATNEKLFF
>TRBJ2-7|TRBV6-1|TRBD1|NA
TGTGCCAGCAGTGCCCAGGGGGCTCGCGAGCAGTACTTC
CASSAQGAREQYF
>TRBJ1-1|TRBV14|NA|few
TGTGCCAGCAGCCAAGTACAGGGAAACACTGAAGCTTTCTTT
CASSQVQGNTEAFF
>TRBJ2-7|TRBV10-2|NA|NA
TGCGCCAGCAGTGAGGTTTTGGCGGCCGACGAGCAGTACTTC
CASSEVLAADEQYF
>TRBJ2-7|TRBV6-1|NA|NA
TGTGCCAGCAGTGAAATTGGCGGTTTATACGAGCAGTACTTC
CASSEIGGLYEQYF
>TRBJ2-3|TRBV4-1|NA|NA
TGCGCCAGCAGCCAAGACGGCGGGGCCGGGCGGGGAAGCACAGATACGCAGTATTTT
CASSQDGGAGRGSTDTQYF